The 24 T cell receptor beta chains in this list originate from one sample, sequenced in a study of T-cell memory formation after mild COVID-19. A single record per CDR3 protein comes from TCRdb applying MiXCR to the 5' RACE reads. The sample has hundreds of thousands of distinct CDR3 sequences, less than 20% seen once. The sample taken for sequencing was PBMCs or a T cell subset sorted from them (not recorded which). All receptors come from a man aged 18 to 29 who had mild COVID-19 (a few samples of this study predate the infection). Cell type and time point are not known.

The chain recombines TRBV5-1 with TRBJ2-2; TRBD1 agrees at 8 bases. The germline gives CDR1 SGHRS, CDR2 YFSETQ. V lost 4 bases to trimming and J lost 5 bases; unmatched junction nucleotides: 7. The CDR3 contains 15 residues. The CDR3 loop reads CASSNGQGGTGELFF. For the CDR3, the DNA is TGCGCCAGCAGCAACGGACAGGGCGGTACCGGGGAGCTGTTTTTT.

Worth noting for this clonotype: The conserved phenylalanine or tryptophan is not found at the CDR3 terminus, so this likely reflects a read error. This chain uses TRBV7-3 with TRBJ2-1; possible D gene TRBD2, 6 bases. Germline V gene sequence: CDR1 SGHTA, CDR2 FQGTGA. This CDR3 region has 13 residues. V lost 6 bases and J 2 bases, leaving 8 bases between the germline ends. The CDR3 spells CASSSGAYNEQFL. CDR3 DNA: TGTGCCAGCAGTTCGGGGGCCTACAATGAGCAGTTCTTA.

The chain couples TRBV11-2 to TRBJ2-1, with D perhaps matching TRBD1 (5 bases). Between the trimmed V and J ends, which lost 6 bases and 3 bases, there was a span of 21 bases. Germline CDR1 is SGHAT and CDR2 is FQNNGV. The CDR3 runs to 17 residues. The DNA of the CDR3 is TGTGCCAGCAGGGGTGACACAGGATTCATGAACTACAATGAGCAGTTCTTC. This encodes CASRGDTGFMNYNEQFF.

In its sample, this clonotype was seen a few times. The gene calls are TRBV7-6 and TRBJ2-1, with D perhaps matching TRBD2 (8 bases). This CDR3 is 17 amino acids long. Trimming pared 5 bases from V and 7 bases from J, leaving 24 bases between. CDR1 is SGHVS and CDR2 is FNYEAQ in the germline V gene. DNA for the CDR3: TGTGCCAGCAGCCTCCCGGGGGGGGCAGGGGGTTCTAATGAGCAGTTCTTC. Its translation is CASSLPGGAGGSNEQFF.

The rearrangement joins TRBV6-2 or TRBV6-3 to TRBJ1-6; a weak D match, TRBD1 (6 bases). Trimming left V 7 bases short and J 10 bases short, with 11 bases between. The CDR3 runs 12 residues. Germline lookup yields CDR1 MNHEY and CDR2 SVGEGT. CDR3 in amino acids: CASITGNSPLHF. CDR3 bases: TGTGCCAGCATCACAGGGAACTCACCCCTCCACTTT.

This chain links TRBV5-1 with TRBJ2-1, with 9 bases fitting TRBD2. CDR3 length: 13 amino acids. Per germline, CDR1 SGHRS and CDR2 YFSETQ. Germline trimming cut 4 bases from V and 7 bases from J; bases unmatched to any gene: 3. The CDR3 protein is CASSGGGANEQFF. The CDR3 nucleotides read TGCGCCAGCAGCGGCGGGGGGGCAAATGAGCAGTTCTTC.

This rearrangement joins TRBV7-2 to TRBJ1-5, with D hard to call. CDR1 is SGHTA, CDR2 FQGNSA, per germline. The CDR3 runs to 13 residues. V gave up 6 bases and J gave up 3 bases, with 9 bases separating them. As DNA, the CDR3 is TGTGCCAGCAGTTCTGACAACAATCAGCCCCAGCATTTT. It encodes CASSSDNNQPQHF.

V gene TRBV12-3 or TRBV12-4 combines with J gene TRBJ1-1, with D possibly matching TRBD1 (6 bases). The CDR3 length is 14 residues. Trimming shortened V by 6 bases and J by 4 bases, and 15 bases separated the two germline ends. Here the CDR3 reads CASRGQWLSTEAFF. The CDR3 DNA follows: TGTGCCAGCAGAGGACAGTGGCTGAGCACTGAAGCTTTCTTT.

The genes are TRBV28 and TRBJ2-7; possibly TRBD1 for D (6 bases). CDR3 length: 13 residues. Per the germline V gene, CDR1 is MDHEN and CDR2 is SYDVKM. Trimming removed 4 bases from V and 2 bases from J, with 9 bases in between. CDR3 sequence reads: CASSSRGPYEQYV. CDR3 nucleotide sequence: TGTGCCAGCAGTTCCAGGGGCCCCTACGAGCAGTACGTC.

This sequence joins TRBV4-2 and TRBJ1-1, with 8 nucleotides matching TRBD1. The CDR3 spans 14 residues. After removal of 3 bases from V and 11 bases from J, the junction contained 11 bases not matched to a gene. The germline V gene encodes CDR1 LGHNA and CDR2 YNFKEQ. The CDR3 spells CASSQGRGQGSAFF. CDR3 coding DNA: TGTGCCAGCAGCCAGGGTAGAGGACAGGGCAGCGCTTTCTTT.

This clonotype was observed a handful of times. The rearrangement joins TRBV6-6 to TRBJ2-7; D is possibly TRBD2 (5 bases). This CDR3 has 11 residues. The germline CDR1 and CDR2 sequences are MNHNY and SVGAGI (reference sequence). The CDR3 DNA is TGTGCTACGGGGTACGTCAACGAGCAGTACTTC. Protein sequence: CATGYVNEQYF.

This clonotype was detected a few times. The chain joins TRBV20-1 to TRBJ1-6; D gene uncertain. The ends were cut back, 1 base at V and 9 bases at J, with 13 bases in the middle. The CDR3 is made up of 14 amino acids. The germline CDR1 and CDR2 sequences are DFQATT and SNEGSKA (reference sequence). CDR3 DNA: TGCAGTGCTAGAGGTACGGGAGGCAGTTCACCCCTCCACTTT. Protein: CSARGTGGSSPLHF.

The gene calls are TRBV7-8 and TRBJ1-1; possible D gene TRBD1, 5 bases. The germline V gene encodes CDR1 SGHVS and CDR2 FQNEAQ. V dropped 5 bases and J dropped 1 base, with 17 bases sitting between them. The CDR3 spans 16 residues. Here the CDR3 reads CASSQGVLRPNTEAFF. CDR3 DNA: TGTGCCAGCAGCCAAGGGGTGCTGAGACCGAACACTGAAGCTTTCTTT.

This clonotype came up a few times. This rearrangement joins TRBV7-3 to TRBJ2-2; D is perhaps TRBD2 (6 bases). The V end was cut by 1 base, the J end by 7 bases, with 13 bases between. Looked up from germline, CDR1 is SGHTA and CDR2 is FQGTGA. This CDR3 comprises 15 residues. The CDR3 region is CASSLNSGSSGELFF. The DNA of the CDR3 is TGTGCCAGCAGCTTAAATAGCGGTAGTAGCGGGGAGCTGTTTTTT.

The chain links TRBV12-3 or TRBV12-4 to TRBJ1-2, with D possibly matching TRBD1 (6 bases). The CDR3 is made up of 13 amino acids. The V and J ends lost 6 bases and 4 bases respectively, with 12 bases between them. CDR3 DNA sequence: TGTGCCAGCAGCCACGGACAGTTCTATGGCTACACCTTC. Amino acids: CASSHGQFYGYTF.

This clonotype was counted between two and nine times. The chain couples TRBV6-2 or TRBV6-3 to TRBJ2-7; D may match TRBD1 or TRBD2 (5 bases each). Trimming removed 5 bases at V and 11 bases at J, with 16 bases between. This CDR3 is 12 amino acids long. CDR1 and CDR2 (germline): MNHEY, SVGEGT. The CDR3 reads CASSGTGPEEYV. The CDR3 DNA is TGTGCCAGCAGTGGGACGGGCCCGGAGGAGTACGTC.

This clonotype was seen more than once but under ten times. V is TRBV6-2 or TRBV6-3 and J is TRBJ2-7, with TRBD2 as a possible D gene (7 bases). V was cut by 4 bases and J by 3 bases, with 25 bases left in between. Looked up from germline, CDR1 is MNHEY and CDR2 is SVGEGT. The CDR3 is 18 amino acids. The CDR3 DNA reads as TGTGCCAGCAGTTGGGACGACGGGGGGCGACCCCGAAGCTACGAGCAGTACTTC. Translated, it gives CASSWDDGGRPRSYEQYF.

The genes are TRBV11-2 and TRBJ2-1; TRBD2 aligns across 11 bases. V lost 6 bases, J lost 3 bases, and 4 bases stayed unmatched. The germline CDR1 and CDR2 sequences are SGHAT and FQNNGV. The CDR3 is 15 residues long. This CDR3 is CASRRLAGFYNEQFF. DNA for the CDR3: TGTGCCAGCAGACGACTAGCGGGGTTCTACAATGAGCAGTTCTTC.

This clonotype was seen many times. The chain links TRBV7-2 to TRBJ2-3; 10 nucleotides line up with TRBD2. The CDR3 spans 17 residues. Per the germline V gene, CDR1 is SGHTA and CDR2 is FQGNSA. J gave up 5 bases and V 1 base, and 9 bases lay outside the gene matches. CDR3 residues: CASSLGISGGAVDTQYF. The DNA for the CDR3 is TGTGCCAGCAGCTTAGGCATAAGCGGGGGGGCCGTAGATACGCAGTATTTT.

This clonotype was recorded a few times. V is TRBV5-1 and J is TRBJ2-7, with D possibly TRBD2 on 6 matching bases. The germline V gene has CDR1 SGHRS and CDR2 YFSETQ. This CDR3 has 14 residues. The germline V and J ends were trimmed by 0 bases and 6 bases, with 13 bases remaining between them. In DNA, the CDR3 is TGCGCCAGCAGCTTGGCTGGCAGGGAGGTCGAGCAGTACTTC. As protein: CASSLAGREVEQYF.

This clonotype was seen a few times. The chain links TRBV20-1 to TRBJ2-7; TRBD2 matches 8 bases. Germline CDR1 reads DFQATT; CDR2 reads SNEGSKA (reference sequence). V lost 5 bases to trimming and J lost 1 base; unmatched junction nucleotides: 7. There are 14 residues in the CDR3. CDR3 amino acids: CSAGPGGRSYEQYF. CDR3 in DNA: TGCAGTGCTGGACCGGGGGGGCGGTCCTACGAGCAGTACTTC.

This clonotype was seen at least ten times. J is TRBJ2-1 and V is TRBV7-2; D unresolved. The CDR3 runs to 13 residues. V was cut by 5 bases and J by 8 bases, with 13 bases left in between. Germline CDR1 reads SGHTA; CDR2 reads FQGNSA. CDR3 sequence (DNA): TGTGCCAGCAGCCCGTCGCACTTCCATGAGCAGTTCTTC. Translation gives CASSPSHFHEQFF.

This clonotype appeared a few times. The rearrangement links TRBV12-3 or TRBV12-4 to TRBJ2-7; possibly TRBD2 for D (6 bases). The CDR3 loop spans 12 amino acids. Trimming shortened V by 3 bases and J by 5 bases, and 8 bases separated the two germline ends. The CDR3 is CASSFGGHEQYV. CDR3 in DNA: TGTGCCAGCAGTTTCGGAGGGCACGAGCAGTACGTC.

The rearrangement links TRBV11-2 to TRBJ1-1, with TRBD1 matching 7 bases. After removal of 1 base from V and 8 bases from J, the junction contained 10 bases not matched to a gene. Germline V gene lookup returns CDR1 SGHAT and CDR2 FQNNGV. CDR3 length: 15 amino acids. CDR3 sequence (DNA): TGTGCCAGCAGCTTAGCCTTGACTCGACAGGGCGAAGCTTTCTTT. It encodes CASSLALTRQGEAFF.